This TCR beta chain was found in a study of beta chain features in type 1 diabetes listed by TCRdb under 2018. Concerning the study at large: Mean age, gender distribution, total cell number and subset yield did not differ between patients and healthy donors. A total of some 110 million sorted cells were examined across all samples, and the number of cells per subset was strongly correlated with RNA yield. In the study, TCRB repertoires of sorted circulating CD4+ T cell subsets from recently diagnosed type 1 diabetes patients were compared with those of matched healthy donors. Regulatory and stem cell-like memory subsets were isolated from only 8 patients and about 8 healthy donors, whereas naive and central memory subsets came from all 28 donors.

The High Capacity cDNA Reverse Transcription Kit was used to reverse transcribe all of the isolated RNA, meaning that expressed TCRB transcripts were what got sequenced. Deep immunoSEQ sequencing was performed on naive, central memory and regulatory T cell samples, with an average of roughly 3.6 million total reads per sample. Sorted cells were lysed in RLT buffer, and RNA was extracted using DNase-treated RNeasy Micro or Mini kits according to cell number. Each cell subset was processed on its own to prevent cross-contamination, while patient and healthy donor samples were processed together. Using the immunoSEQ multiplex PCR, TCRB sequences were amplified from cDNA into 87-bp fragments spanning the CDR3 region. Sequencing of the amplicons was performed on the Illumina HiSeq platform. In the source study's methods: PCR bias was corrected computationally using synthetic template baselines, and reads within Hamming distance 2 were collapsed, with unmergeable singletons discarded. Reads were aligned against IMGT to assign V, D and J genes, CDR3 length and insertions or deletions at six rearrangement sites. Within each subset, clonotype counts were normalized to sorted cell number, and only after that were true diversity and Gini coefficients computed with the tcR R package. The overlap coefficient, calculated on TCRB nucleotide sequences, was used to quantify repertoire sharing. As a proxy for the pre-selection repertoire, out-of-frame TCRB sequences from naive cells were analyzed. TCRdb provides this immuneACCESS table in a form limited to in-frame rearrangements. Some clones are lacking; in checked studies, under half of them reflect an unresolved V gene, and why the rest are absent is not known. D and trimming come from the DNA, and the V and J calls and clone size come from that table. The table for this sample lists hundreds of thousands of clones; around 16% of them were counted only once. Approximately 0.099% of the sample rests with the top ten.

The germline V and J ends show losses of 4 bases and 0 bases respectively, and no gene match explains 3 bases of the junction. From the cysteine up to the phenylalanine, the CDR3 has a length of 15 residues. Left in the record is the CDR3 DNA by itself, 45 bases read in frame from the first base. For CDR1 and CDR2, the germline V gene lists LGHNA and YSLEER. What the authors observed across the whole study: PCR may preferentially amplify shorter templates, but because patient and control samples were amplified and corrected together, any resulting skew would affect both groups equally. Because cDNA rather than genomic DNA was sequenced, highly expressing activated cells could have been over-represented, although no difference in activation and CD3 levels was found between groups. Type 1 diabetes patients showed a moderate but significant shortening of TCRB CDR3 length in all four CD4+ subsets. Naive, central memory and regulatory TCRB repertoires appeared to be more similar among patients than among healthy donors. Because small numbers of individuals were included in the HLA sub-analyses, any influence of HLA type on TCRB rearrangement was left unresolved. Patients with type 1 diabetes made fewer insertions and deleted more nucleotides at VDJ recombination sites, implying thymic rearrangement abnormalities.

On this clone: What antigen it recognizes has not been identified. Base qualities are not at hand, and no much larger clone is one base apart.

Each donor gave one peripheral blood draw, averaging approximately 0.12 L, which was collected into heparinised tubes. Naive, central memory, regulatory and stem cell-like memory CD4+ T cells were sorted on a BD FACSAria II using a panel including CD45RO, CCR7, CD25, CD127, CD95 and CD27. All sorted populations exceeded 95% purity. PBMCs were isolated immediately by Lymphoprep density gradient centrifugation and stained directly without culture. So that batch effects would be minimized, each experiment stained and sorted samples in pairs, pairing one healthy donor with one patient. The chain couples TRBV4-3 to TRBJ2-5, with 9 bases aligning to TRBD1. The TCR sequence derives from a man in his late teens or twenties in good health. The sequencing sample was made of naive CD4+ T cells from blood. According to the study, the label for this sample's cell subset or site signals: true naive CD4+ T cells. The CDR3 reads as follows: CASSPGDRDQETQYF. The bases read TGCGCCAGCAGCCCTGGGGACAGGGACCAAGAGACCCAGTACTTC.